This T cell receptor (beta chain) came from a study of a mutant IDH1 vaccine in newly diagnosed glioma. Overall study: The study started vaccination 4-6 weeks after radiotherapy alone, or with temozolomide cycles. Standard pretreatment was either radiotherapy, temozolomide, or, for most, radiochemotherapy with temozolomide.

Time point defined: week 23, last vaccination. Vaccination used 300 ug of mutant IDH1 20-mer peptide per dose, with topical imiquimod. Method: immunoSEQ multiplex PCR; TCRdb's copy keeps in-frame clones and lacks some. The sample has tens of thousands of clones; approximately 85% are singletons. Details on this clone: Its antigen remains unknown.

The sample consisted of PBMCs, taken from a glioma patient whose treatment included an IDH1 peptide vaccine. The TCR sequence derives from a man aged 30 to 45 with glioma. Some clones in this sample may be carry-over from other donors' samples.

Here the CDR3 DNA reads TGTGCCATCAGTGGGGAAGGCTACAATCAGCCCCAGCATTTT. The encoded protein is CAISGEGYNQPQHF. The chain employs TRBV10-3 and TRBJ1-5; D call uncertain. This CDR3 has 14 residues. V was clipped by 4 bases and J by 3 bases, with 10 bases between them. Germline loops: CDR1 ENHRY, CDR2 SYGVKD.